The following is a T cell receptor beta chain sequence with its context. This entry belongs to a study of response to subunit inactivated influenza vaccine. TCRdb called the RT-PCR reads again in MiXCR, with one record for every CDR3 protein. This table holds roughly 700,000 distinct CDR3 sequences, less than 20% found once. The CDR3 has 15 amino acids. V was pared by 3 bases and J by 0 bases, with 5 bases of the junction left unmatched. Germline assignment: CDR1 DFQATT and CDR2 SNEGSKA (reference sequence). The chain joins TRBV20-1 to TRBJ1-3, with 7 bases fitting TRBD1. The sequence came from a man aged 50-60 years who received an inactivated influenza vaccine. The input for sequencing was PBMCs from blood, taken about 11 days after vaccination. The CDR3 sequence: CSASTGVYSGNTIYF. CDR3 DNA sequence: TGCAGTGCTAGCACAGGGGTCTACTCTGGAAACACCATATATTTT.